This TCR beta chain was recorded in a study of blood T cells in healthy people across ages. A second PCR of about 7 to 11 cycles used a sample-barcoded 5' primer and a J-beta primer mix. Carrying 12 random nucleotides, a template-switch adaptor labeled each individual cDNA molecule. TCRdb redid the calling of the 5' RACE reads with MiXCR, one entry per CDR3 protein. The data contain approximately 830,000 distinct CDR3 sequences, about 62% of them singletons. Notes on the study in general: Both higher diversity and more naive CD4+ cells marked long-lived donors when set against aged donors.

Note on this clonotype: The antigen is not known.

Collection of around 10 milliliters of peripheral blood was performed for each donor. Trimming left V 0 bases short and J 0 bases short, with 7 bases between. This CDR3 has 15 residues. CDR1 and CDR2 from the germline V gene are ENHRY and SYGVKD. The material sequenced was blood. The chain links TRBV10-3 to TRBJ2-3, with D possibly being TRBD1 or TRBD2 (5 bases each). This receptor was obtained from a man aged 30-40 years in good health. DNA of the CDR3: TGTGCCATCAGTGAGTCAGGGGACAGCACAGATACGCAGTATTTT. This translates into CAISESGDSTDTQYF.